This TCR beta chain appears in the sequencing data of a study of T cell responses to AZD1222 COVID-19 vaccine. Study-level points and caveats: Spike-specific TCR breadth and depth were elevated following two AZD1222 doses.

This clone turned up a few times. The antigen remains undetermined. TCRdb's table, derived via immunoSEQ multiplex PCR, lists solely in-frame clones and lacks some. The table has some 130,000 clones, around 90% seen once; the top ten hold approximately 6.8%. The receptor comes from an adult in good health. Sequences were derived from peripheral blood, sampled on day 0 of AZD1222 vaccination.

CDR3 in amino acids: CASSFGGGQGMEKLFF. CDR3 DNA sequence: TGTGCCAGCAGCTTCGGAGGCGGGCAGGGTATGGAAAAACTGTTTTTT. This chain uses TRBV5-4 with TRBJ1-4; weak D call: TRBD1 (5 bases). Looked up from germline, CDR1 is SGHNT and CDR2 is YYREEE (reference sequence). This CDR3 contains 16 residues. Trimming took off 2 bases at V and 8 bases at J, with 19 bases between the two ends.